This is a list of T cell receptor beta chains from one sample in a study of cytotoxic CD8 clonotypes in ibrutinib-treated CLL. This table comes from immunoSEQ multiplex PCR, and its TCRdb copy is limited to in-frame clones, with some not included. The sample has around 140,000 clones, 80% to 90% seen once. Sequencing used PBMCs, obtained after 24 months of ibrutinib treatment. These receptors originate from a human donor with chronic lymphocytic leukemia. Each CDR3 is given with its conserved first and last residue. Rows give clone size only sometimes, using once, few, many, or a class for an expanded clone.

CDR3: CASSYSVVAGEQFF
V: TRBV6-5
J: TRBJ2-1
size: .

CDR3: CASSLGQGAYSNQPQHF
V: TRBV5-8
J: TRBJ1-5
size: once

CDR3: CASSPRPGGENTEAFF
V: TRBV5-1
J: TRBJ1-1
size: .

CDR3: CASSVAASGVPYEQYF
V: TRBV9
J: TRBJ2-7
size: few

CDR3: CASSLGVGSYNSPLHF
V: TRBV7-8
J: TRBJ1-6
size: .

CDR3: CASSEQGGLETQYF
V: TRBV2
J: TRBJ2-5
size: .

CDR3: CASRTWGDTQYF
V: TRBV6-5
J: TRBJ2-3
size: few

CDR3: CAYRDRYPYGYTF
V: TRBV30
J: TRBJ1-2
size: .

CDR3: CASSDTGNSYEQYF
V: TRBV6-1
J: TRBJ2-7
size: .

CDR3: CASSLVVPAGAKNIQYF
V: TRBV5-6
J: TRBJ2-4
size: few

CDR3: CASSRSQGTVTDTQYF
V: TRBV5-5
J: TRBJ2-3
size: .

CDR3: CASSQPGQGSYEQYF
V: TRBV16
J: TRBJ2-7
size: .

CDR3: CASSLLGQETQYF
V: TRBV27
J: TRBJ2-5
size: .

CDR3: CASSLYGGRPEAFF
V: TRBV28
J: TRBJ1-1
size: .

CDR3: CAISEGGANEKLFF
V: TRBV10-3
J: TRBJ1-4
size: .

CDR3: CASRDLAGAGELFF
V: TRBV19
J: TRBJ2-2
size: .

CDR3: CASSLTPVSGYGYTF
V: TRBV7-2
J: TRBJ1-2
size: .

CDR3: CASTLVGRSGYTF
V: TRBV28
J: TRBJ1-2
size: .

CDR3: CASSPDLGGGAQYF
V: TRBV7-3
J: TRBJ2-7
size: .

CDR3: CASSLGSHPQYF
V: TRBV7-3
J: TRBJ2-5
size: .

CDR3: CASSPQQSLQFDEQFF
V: TRBV27
J: TRBJ2-1
size: .

CDR3: CASRRGLADTDTQYF
V: TRBV2
J: TRBJ2-3
size: .

CDR3: CASSQRSTVVSSYEQYF
V: TRBV14
J: TRBJ2-7
size: .